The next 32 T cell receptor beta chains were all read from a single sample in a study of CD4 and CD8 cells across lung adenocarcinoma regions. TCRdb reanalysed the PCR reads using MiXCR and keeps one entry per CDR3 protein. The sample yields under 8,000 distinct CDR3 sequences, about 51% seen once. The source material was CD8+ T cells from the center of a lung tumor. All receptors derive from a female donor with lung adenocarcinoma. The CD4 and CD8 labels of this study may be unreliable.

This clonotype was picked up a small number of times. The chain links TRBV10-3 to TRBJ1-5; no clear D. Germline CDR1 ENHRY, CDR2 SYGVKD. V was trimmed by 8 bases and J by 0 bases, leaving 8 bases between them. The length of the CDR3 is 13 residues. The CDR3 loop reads CAIQEYSNQPQHF. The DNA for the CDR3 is TGTGCCATCCAGGAATATAGCAATCAGCCCCAGCATTTT.

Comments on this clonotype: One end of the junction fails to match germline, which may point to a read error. The CDR3 region has the DNA TGTGCCCGCATCTTGGGGGGGGGGGCCAAAGACATGCAGTACTTT. It translates to CARILGGGAKDMQYF. The rearrangement links TRBV11-2 to TRBJ2-1; D is perhaps TRBD2 (7 bases). Germline CDR1 SGHAT, CDR2 FQNNGV. The CDR3 spans 15 residues.

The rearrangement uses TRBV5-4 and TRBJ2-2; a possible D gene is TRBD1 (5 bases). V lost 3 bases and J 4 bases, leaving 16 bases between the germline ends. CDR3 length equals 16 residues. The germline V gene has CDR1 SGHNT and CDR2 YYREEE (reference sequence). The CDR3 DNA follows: TGTGCCAGCAGCTATAGGGGTTCTAGTCGCACCGGGGAGCTGTTTTTT. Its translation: CASSYRGSSRTGELFF. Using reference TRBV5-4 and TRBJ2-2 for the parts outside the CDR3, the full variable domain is ETGVTQSPTHLIKTRGQQVTLRCSSQSGHNTVSWYQQALGQGPQFIFQYYREEENGRGNFPPRFSGLQFPNYSSELNVNALELDDSALYLCASSYRGSSRTGELFFGEGSRLTVL.

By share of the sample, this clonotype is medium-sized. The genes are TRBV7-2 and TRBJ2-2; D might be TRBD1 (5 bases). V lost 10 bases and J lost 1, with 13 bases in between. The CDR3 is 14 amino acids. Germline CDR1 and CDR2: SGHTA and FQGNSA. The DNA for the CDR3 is TGTGCCACCCAGGGCCCGCAGAACACCGGGGAGCTGTTTTTT. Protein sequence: CATQGPQNTGELFF.

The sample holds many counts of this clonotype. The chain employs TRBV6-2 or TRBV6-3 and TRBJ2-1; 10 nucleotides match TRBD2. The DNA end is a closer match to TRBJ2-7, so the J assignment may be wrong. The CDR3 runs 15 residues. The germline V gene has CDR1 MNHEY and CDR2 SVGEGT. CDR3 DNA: TGTGCCAGCAGTTCTCAGGTACTAGCGGGACGGGAGCAGTACTTC. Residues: CASSSQVLAGREQYF.

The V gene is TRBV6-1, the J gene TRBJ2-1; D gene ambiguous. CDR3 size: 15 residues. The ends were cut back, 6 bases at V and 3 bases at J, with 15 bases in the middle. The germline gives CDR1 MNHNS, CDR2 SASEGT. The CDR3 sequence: CASSLEHPDYNEQFF. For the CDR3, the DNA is TGTGCCAGCAGCCTTGAGCACCCAGACTACAATGAGCAGTTCTTC.

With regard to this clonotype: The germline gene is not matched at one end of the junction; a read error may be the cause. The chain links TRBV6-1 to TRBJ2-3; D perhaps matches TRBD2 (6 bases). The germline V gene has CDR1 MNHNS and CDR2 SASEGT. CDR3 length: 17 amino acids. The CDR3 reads CASSRDAARGGTDTQYF. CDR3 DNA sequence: TGTGCCAGCAGCCGCGACGCGGCGCGGGGCGGCACAGATACGCAGTATTTC.

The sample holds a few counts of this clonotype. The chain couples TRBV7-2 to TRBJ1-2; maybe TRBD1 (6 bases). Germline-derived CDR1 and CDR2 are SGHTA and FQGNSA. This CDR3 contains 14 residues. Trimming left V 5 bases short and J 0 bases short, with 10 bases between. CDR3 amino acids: CASSVGHPNYGYTF. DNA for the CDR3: TGTGCCAGCAGCGTGGGACATCCTAACTATGGCTACACCTTC.

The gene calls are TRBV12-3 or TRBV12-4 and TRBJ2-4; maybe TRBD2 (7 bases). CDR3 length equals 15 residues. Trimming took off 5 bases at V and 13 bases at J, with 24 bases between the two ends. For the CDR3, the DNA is TGTGCCAGCAGTAGGGGGGGGGGGGCGTTGAATACGCAGTACTTC. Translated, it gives CASSRGGGALNTQYF.

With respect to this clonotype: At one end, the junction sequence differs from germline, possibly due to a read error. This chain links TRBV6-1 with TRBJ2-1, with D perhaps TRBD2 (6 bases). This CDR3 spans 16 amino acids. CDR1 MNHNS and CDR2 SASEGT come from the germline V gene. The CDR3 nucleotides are TGTGCCAGCAGGGCAGGGACTGCACAGAGCTACAATGCGCAGTTCTTC. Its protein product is CASRAGTAQSYNAQFF.

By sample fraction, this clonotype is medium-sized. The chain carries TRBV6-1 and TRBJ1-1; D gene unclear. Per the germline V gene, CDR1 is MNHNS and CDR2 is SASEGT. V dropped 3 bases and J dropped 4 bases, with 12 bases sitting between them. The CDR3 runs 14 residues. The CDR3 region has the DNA TGTGCCAGCAGTGAGACCCACGAGGGCACTGAAGCTTTCTTT. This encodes CASSETHEGTEAFF.

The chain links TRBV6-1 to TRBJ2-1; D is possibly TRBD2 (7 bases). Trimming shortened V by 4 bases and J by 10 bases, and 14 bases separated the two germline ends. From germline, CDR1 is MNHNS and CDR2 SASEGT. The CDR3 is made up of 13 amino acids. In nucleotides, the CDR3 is TGTGCCAGCAGTGCCGGCGGGGGCCGGGAGCAGTTCTTC. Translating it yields CASSAGGGREQFF.

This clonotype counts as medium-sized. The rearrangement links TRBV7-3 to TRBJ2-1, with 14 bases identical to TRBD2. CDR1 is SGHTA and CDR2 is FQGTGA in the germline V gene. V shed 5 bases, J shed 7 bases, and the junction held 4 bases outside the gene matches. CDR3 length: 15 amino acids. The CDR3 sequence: CASSPGTSGSNEQFF. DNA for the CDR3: TGTGCCAGCAGCCCCGGGACTAGCGGGAGTAATGAGCAGTTCTTC. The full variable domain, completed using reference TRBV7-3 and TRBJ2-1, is GAGVSQTPSNKVTEKGKYVELRCDPISGHTALYWYRQSLGQGPEFLIYFQGTGAADDSGLPNDRFFAVRPEGSVSTLKIQRTERGDSAVYLCASSPGTSGSNEQFFGPGTRLTVL.

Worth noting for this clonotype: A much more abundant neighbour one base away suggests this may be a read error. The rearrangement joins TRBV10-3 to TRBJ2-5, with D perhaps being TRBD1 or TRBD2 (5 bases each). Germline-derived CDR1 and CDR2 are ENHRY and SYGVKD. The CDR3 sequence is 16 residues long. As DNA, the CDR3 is TGTGCCATCAGTGGAGGGGCAGGCGATACTCGAGAGACCGAGTACTTC. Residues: CAISGGAGDTRETEYF.

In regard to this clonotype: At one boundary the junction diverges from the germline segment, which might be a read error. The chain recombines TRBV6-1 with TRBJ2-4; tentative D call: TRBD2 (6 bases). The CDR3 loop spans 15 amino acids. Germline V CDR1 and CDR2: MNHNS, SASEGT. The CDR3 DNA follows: TGTGCCCGCAACCCGGGGGAGAGAGTCACAGACACTCAGTACTTT. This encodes CARNPGERVTDTQYF.

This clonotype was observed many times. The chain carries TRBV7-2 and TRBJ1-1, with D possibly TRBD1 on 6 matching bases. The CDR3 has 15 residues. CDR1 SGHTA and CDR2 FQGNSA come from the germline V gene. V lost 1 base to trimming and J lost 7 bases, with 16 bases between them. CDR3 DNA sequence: TGTGCCAGCAGCTTAGATCGTTTGGGCAGGGGTGAAGCTTTCTTT. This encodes CASSLDRLGRGEAFF.

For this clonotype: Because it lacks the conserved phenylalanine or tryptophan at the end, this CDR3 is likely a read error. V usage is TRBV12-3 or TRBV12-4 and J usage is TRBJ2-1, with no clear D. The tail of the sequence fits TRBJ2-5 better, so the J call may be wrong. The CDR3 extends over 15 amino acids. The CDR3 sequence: CASSLRSDLQETQYL. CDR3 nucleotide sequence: TGTGCCAGCAGTTTACGTTCAGACCTCCAAGAGACCCAGTACTTA.

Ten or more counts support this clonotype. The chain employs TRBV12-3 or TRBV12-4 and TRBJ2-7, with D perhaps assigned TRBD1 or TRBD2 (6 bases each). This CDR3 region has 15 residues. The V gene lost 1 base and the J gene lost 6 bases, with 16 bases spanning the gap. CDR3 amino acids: CASSLGGAVSGEQYF. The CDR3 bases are TGTGCCAGCAGTTTAGGGGGGGCAGTTAGTGGCGAGCAGTACTTC.

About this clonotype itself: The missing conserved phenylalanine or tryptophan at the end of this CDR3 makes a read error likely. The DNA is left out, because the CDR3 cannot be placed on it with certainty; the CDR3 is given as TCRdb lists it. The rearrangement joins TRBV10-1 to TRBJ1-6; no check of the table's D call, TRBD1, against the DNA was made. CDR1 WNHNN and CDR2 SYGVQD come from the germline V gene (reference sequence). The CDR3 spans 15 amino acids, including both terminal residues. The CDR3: CASSAGLDNEQFFGP.

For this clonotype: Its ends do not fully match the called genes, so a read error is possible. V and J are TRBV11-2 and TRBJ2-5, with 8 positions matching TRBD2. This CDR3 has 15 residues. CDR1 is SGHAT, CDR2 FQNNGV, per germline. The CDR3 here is CGAGLGGGAEDTQYF. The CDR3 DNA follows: TGTGGCGCGGGGCTCGGGGGGGGGGCTGAAGATACCCAGTACTTC. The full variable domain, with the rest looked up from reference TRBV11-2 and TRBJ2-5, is EAGVAQSPRYKIIEKRQSVAFWCNPISGHATLYWYQQILGQGPKLLIQFQNNGVVDDSQLPKDRFSAERLKGVDSTLKIQPAKLEDSAVYLCGAGLGGGAEDTQYFGPGTRLLVL.

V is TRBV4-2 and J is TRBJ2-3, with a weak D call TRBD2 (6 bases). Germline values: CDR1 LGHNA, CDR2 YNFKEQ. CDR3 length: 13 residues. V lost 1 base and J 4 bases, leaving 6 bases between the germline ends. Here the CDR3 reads CASSQAGADTQYF. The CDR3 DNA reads TGTGCCAGCAGCCAAGCGGGGGCAGATACGCAGTATTTT.

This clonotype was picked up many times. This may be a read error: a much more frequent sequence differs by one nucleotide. The CDR3 DNA sequence: TGTGCCAGCAGTGAATCTAGCGGGGGGGCCTACGAGCAGTTCTTC. It translates to CASSESSGGAYEQFF. The chain recombines TRBV6-1 with TRBJ2-1; 12 bases map to TRBD2. This CDR3 is 15 amino acids long. Trimming removed 2 bases from V and 10 bases from J; junction bases left unmatched: 6. Germline assignment: CDR1 MNHNS and CDR2 SASEGT.

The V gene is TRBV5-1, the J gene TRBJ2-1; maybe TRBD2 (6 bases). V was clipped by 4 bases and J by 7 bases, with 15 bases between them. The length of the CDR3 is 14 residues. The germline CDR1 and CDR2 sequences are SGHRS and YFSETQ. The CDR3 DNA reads TGCGCCAGCAGCGCGGGACCGTCATCTAATGAGCAGTTCTTC. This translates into CASSAGPSSNEQFF.

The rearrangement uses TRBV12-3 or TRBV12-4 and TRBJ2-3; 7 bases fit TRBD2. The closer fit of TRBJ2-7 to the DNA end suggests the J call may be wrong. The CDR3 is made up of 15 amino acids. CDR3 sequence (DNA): TGTGCCAGCAGTCGTGGTGCGGGAGATGGAGAGACGCAGTACTTC. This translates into CASSRGAGDGETQYF.

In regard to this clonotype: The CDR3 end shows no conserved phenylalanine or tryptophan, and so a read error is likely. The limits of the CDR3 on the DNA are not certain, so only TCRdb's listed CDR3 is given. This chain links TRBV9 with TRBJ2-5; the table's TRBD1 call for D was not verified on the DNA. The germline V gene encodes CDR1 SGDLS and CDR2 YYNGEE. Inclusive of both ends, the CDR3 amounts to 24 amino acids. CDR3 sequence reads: CVETRFHHVALAGLELLSSTNPPR.

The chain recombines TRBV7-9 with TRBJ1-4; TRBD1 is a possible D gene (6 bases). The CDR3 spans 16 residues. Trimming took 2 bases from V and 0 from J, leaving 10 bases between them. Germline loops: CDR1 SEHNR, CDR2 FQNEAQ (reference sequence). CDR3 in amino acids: CASSLREGATNEKLFF. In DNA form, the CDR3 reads TGTGCCAGCAGCTTACGGGAGGGGGCAACTAATGAAAAACTGTTTTTT.

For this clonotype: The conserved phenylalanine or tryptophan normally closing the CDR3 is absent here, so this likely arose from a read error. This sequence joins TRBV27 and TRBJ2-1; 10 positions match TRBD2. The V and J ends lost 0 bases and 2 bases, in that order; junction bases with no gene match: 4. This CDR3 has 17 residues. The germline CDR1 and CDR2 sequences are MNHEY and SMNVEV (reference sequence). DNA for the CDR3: TGTGCCAGCAGTTTATCGCTAGCGGGGGCGCCCTACAATGAGCAGTTCTTA. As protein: CASSLSLAGAPYNEQFL.

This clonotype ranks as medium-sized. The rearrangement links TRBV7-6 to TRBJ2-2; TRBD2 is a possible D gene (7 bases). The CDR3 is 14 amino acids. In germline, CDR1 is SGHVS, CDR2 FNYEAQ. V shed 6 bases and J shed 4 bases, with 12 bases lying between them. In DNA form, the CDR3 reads TGTGCCAGCAGGGGGGGGGCCGTCACCGGGGAGCTGTTTTTT. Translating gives CASRGGAVTGELFF.

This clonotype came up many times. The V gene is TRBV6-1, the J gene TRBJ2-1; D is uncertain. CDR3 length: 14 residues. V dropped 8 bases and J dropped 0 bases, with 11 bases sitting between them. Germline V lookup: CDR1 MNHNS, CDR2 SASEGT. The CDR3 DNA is TGTGCCAGCTTCCGGTCAAGCTCCTACAATGAGCAGTTCTTC. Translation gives CASFRSSSYNEQFF.

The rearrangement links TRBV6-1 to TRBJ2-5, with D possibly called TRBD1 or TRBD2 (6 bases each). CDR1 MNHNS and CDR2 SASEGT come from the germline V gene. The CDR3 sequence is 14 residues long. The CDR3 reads CAGSGGRAEETQYF. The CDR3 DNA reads TGTGCGGGCAGTGGGGGGCGTGCCGAAGAGACCCAGTACTTC.

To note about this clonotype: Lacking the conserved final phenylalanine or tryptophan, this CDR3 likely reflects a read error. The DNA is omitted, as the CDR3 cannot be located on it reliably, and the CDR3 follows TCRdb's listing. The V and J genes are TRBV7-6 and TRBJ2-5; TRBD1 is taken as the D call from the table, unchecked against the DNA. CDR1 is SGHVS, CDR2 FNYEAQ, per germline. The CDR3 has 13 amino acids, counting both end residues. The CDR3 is CASSLVGAKTRYS.

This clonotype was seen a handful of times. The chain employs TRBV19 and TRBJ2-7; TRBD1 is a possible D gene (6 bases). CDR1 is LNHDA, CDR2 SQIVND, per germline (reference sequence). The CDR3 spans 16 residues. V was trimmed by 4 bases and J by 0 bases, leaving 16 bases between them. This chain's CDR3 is CASSTPPDRISYEQYF. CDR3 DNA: TGTGCCAGTAGTACACCTCCGGACAGAATCTCCTACGAGCAGTACTTC.